This T cell receptor beta chain was captured by sequencing in a study of regulatory T cells in long-lasting Graves disease. Germline assignment: CDR1 SQVTM and CDR2 ANQGSEA. The CDR3 consists of 11 residues. J gave up 7 bases and V 5 bases, and 4 bases lay outside the gene matches. This clonotype was seen many times. The TCR beta library used iRepertoire HTBI primers with Arm-PCR amplification of CDR3. TCRdb re-called the multiplex PCR reads through MiXCR, storing one row per CDR3 protein. The sample shows around 360,000 distinct CDR3 sequences, roughly 17% of them seen only once. Stated time point: newly diagnosed GD, antithyroid drugs for less than 3 months. Preparation of the TCR library used RNA extracted from PBMCs. These data are also associated with another study on T cells in Graves' hyperthyroidism and ophthalmopathy. That work states: Those with hyperthyroidism were 18 to 65 years old, newly diagnosed, and ill for under 2 months. Diagnostic assessment was based on clinical symptoms, serum thyroxine and TRAb, thyroid ultrasound and orbital computed tomography.

The chain links TRBV29-1 to TRBJ2-7, with TRBD2 identical over 8 bases. This sample comprised peripheral blood mononuclear cells (PBMCs), obtained at new diagnosis, from a patient treated with antithyroid drugs. The TCR was taken from a woman younger than 30 with Graves disease. Here the CDR3 DNA reads TGCAGCGTTACAATAGCGGGGGAGCAGTACTTC. It codes for CSVTIAGEQYF.